Below, 24 T cell receptor beta chains from the same sample are listed, as sequenced in a study of T cells in Graves' hyperthyroidism and ophthalmopathy. What was amplified from RNA transcripts were TCR beta CDR3 regions. The HTBI primer set drove a first-round RT-PCR of the TCR CDR3. MiXCR was run by TCRdb on the multiplex PCR reads, yielding one entry per CDR3 protein. The sample shows hundreds of thousands of distinct CDR3 sequences, about 17% of them seen only once. Sample: blood. The receptors were sampled from a woman between 50 and 59 years old with Graves' hyperthyroidism that later progressed to Graves' ophthalmopathy.

This clonotype came up a few times. J is TRBJ1-5 and V is TRBV3-1; D call uncertain. V was clipped by 1 base and J by 3 bases, with 10 bases between them. The CDR3 loop spans 15 amino acids. Germline CDR1 and CDR2: LGHDT and YNNKEL (reference sequence). CDR3 loop: CASSQVPPPNQPQHF. Written as DNA, the CDR3 is TGTGCCAGCAGCCAAGTCCCCCCACCCAATCAGCCCCAGCATTTT.

In its sample, this clonotype was seen a few times. The gene calls are TRBV28 and TRBJ1-2; TRBD1 agrees at 11 bases. The CDR3 is 16 amino acids. Germline lookup yields CDR1 MDHEN and CDR2 SYDVKM. Unmatched junction bases numbered 9, after V lost 5 bases and J lost 4 bases. CDR3 coding DNA: TGTGCCAGCAGTACTCGGACAGGGGGCGACTTCTATGGCTACACCTTC. Translation: CASSTRTGGDFYGYTF.

This clonotype has at least ten counts. The CDR3 reads CASSLPNRGGEQFF. The CDR3 DNA sequence: TGTGCCAGCAGTTTACCCAACCGAGGAGGAGAGCAGTTCTTC. The rearrangement joins TRBV27 to TRBJ2-1; D perhaps matches TRBD2 (5 bases). Germline lookup yields CDR1 MNHEY and CDR2 SMNVEV (reference sequence). CDR3 size: 14 residues. The ends were cut back, 2 bases at V and 10 bases at J, with 15 bases in the middle.

A few counts support this clonotype. The CDR3 spells CASSHSGTGTDEQYF. Here the CDR3 DNA reads TGCGCCAGCAGCCACTCCGGGACAGGGACCGACGAGCAGTACTTC. The rearrangement links TRBV4-1 to TRBJ2-7; 9 positions agree with TRBD1. The trim removed 3 bases at V and 5 bases at J, leaving 8 bases unmatched. The CDR3 has 15 amino acids. The germline gives CDR1 MGHRA, CDR2 YSYEKL.

The chain links TRBV27 to TRBJ2-2, with TRBD1 matching 11 bases. The CDR3 is made up of 16 amino acids. Losses at the gene ends were 4 bases for V and 5 bases for J; bases not matched to a gene: 6. In germline, CDR1 is MNHEY, CDR2 SMNVEV (reference sequence). Written as DNA, the CDR3 is TGTGCCAGCAGTTCCCCCGGGACAGGGGGTACCGGGGAGCTGTTTTTT. Translated: CASSSPGTGGTGELFF.

In this sample, this clonotype turned up many times. This chain links TRBV5-1 with TRBJ1-1; D is uncertain. V was shortened by 8 bases and J by 1 base, with 9 bases between the two germline ends. CDR1 SGHRS and CDR2 YFSETQ come from the germline V gene. The CDR3 extends over 12 amino acids. The CDR3 here is CASNDGNTEAFF. The CDR3 DNA sequence: TGCGCCAGTAACGACGGGAACACTGAAGCTTTCTTT.

Many counts were recorded for this clonotype. V usage is TRBV12-3 or TRBV12-4 and J usage is TRBJ2-5, with D perhaps TRBD1 (6 bases). V lost 7 bases and J lost 3, with 15 bases in between. This CDR3 contains 14 residues. The CDR3 spells CASTTRDNEETQYF. CDR3 nucleotides: TGTGCCAGCACTACCCGGGACAACGAAGAGACCCAGTACTTC.

The chain is built from TRBV2 and TRBJ1-4, with TRBD1 matching 10 bases. Germline trimming cut 2 bases from V and 13 bases from J; bases unmatched to any gene: 13. The CDR3 consists of 16 residues. The V gene's germline CDR1 is SNHLY and CDR2 FYNNEI. CDR3 nucleotides: TGTGCCAGCAGTGAATTCCGGGGACAGGGGTCTTCGAGACTGTTTTTT. Translated: CASSEFRGQGSSRLFF.

The chain uses TRBV4-1 and TRBJ2-1; no clear D gene. The CDR3 is made up of 16 amino acids. Germline V gene sequence: CDR1 MGHRA, CDR2 YSYEKL. Trimming removed 4 bases from V and 2 bases from J, with 15 bases in between. CDR3 sequence reads: CASSPLGNKPYNEQFF. The CDR3 DNA reads as TGCGCCAGCAGCCCCCTGGGAAACAAGCCCTACAATGAGCAGTTCTTC.

This clonotype was picked up many times. CDR3 sequence: CASSSPVGEPTEAFF. CDR3 nucleotides: TGCGCCAGCAGCTCCCCGGTTGGGGAACCCACTGAAGCTTTCTTT. J is TRBJ1-1 and V is TRBV5-1, with D hard to call. The CDR3 is 15 amino acids. The germline gives CDR1 SGHRS, CDR2 YFSETQ. V was trimmed by 3 bases and J by 4 bases, leaving 16 bases between them.

In its sample, this clonotype was seen many times. The V and J genes are TRBV12-3 or TRBV12-4 and TRBJ2-5; D possibly uses TRBD1 or TRBD2 (5 bases each). CDR3 length: 16 amino acids. V was trimmed by 5 bases and J by 5 bases, leaving 21 bases between them. In DNA, the CDR3 is TGTGCCAGCAGTCTCCGGGACCTCGATCCGTGGGAGACCCAGTACTTC. The encoded protein is CASSLRDLDPWETQYF.

This clonotype was picked up many times. The V gene is TRBV18, the J gene TRBJ1-1; D remains ambiguous. V lost 2 bases, J lost 6 bases, and 13 bases lay in between. CDR1 and CDR2 from the germline V gene are KGHSH and LQKENI. The CDR3 totals 14 residues. The CDR3 reads CASSPDRAIPEAFF. DNA for the CDR3: TGTGCCAGCTCACCAGACCGAGCTATACCTGAAGCTTTCTTT.

The CDR3 spells CASSLQAGVTVTDTQYF. In DNA, the CDR3 is TGTGCCAGCAGTTTACAGGCAGGGGTCACCGTCACAGATACGCAGTATTTT. This chain joins TRBV27 and TRBJ2-3; tentatively, D is TRBD1 (6 bases). Germline assignment: CDR1 MNHEY and CDR2 SMNVEV (reference sequence). The CDR3 is made up of 17 amino acids. V was clipped by 2 bases and J by 2 bases, with 17 bases between them.

This clonotype was counted a few times. The J gene is TRBJ1-2, the V gene TRBV4-2, with 8 bases aligning to TRBD1. With 4 bases clipped from V and 2 bases from J, the junction kept 6 bases outside the gene matches. The CDR3 covers 15 residues. Germline lookup yields CDR1 LGHNA and CDR2 YNFKEQ. CDR3 nucleotide sequence: TGTGCCAGCAGCCGAACCACAGGGGGGAACTATGGCTACACCTTC. Its translation is CASSRTTGGNYGYTF.

This clonotype was seen repeatedly, ten times or more. The chain joins TRBV3-1 to TRBJ1-1; maybe TRBD1 (5 bases). CDR3 length equals 16 residues. V lost 1 base and J lost 2, with 14 bases in between. Per germline, CDR1 LGHDT and CDR2 YNNKEL (reference sequence). CDR3: CASSQARATSNTEAFF. The CDR3 DNA follows: TGTGCCAGCAGCCAAGCCAGGGCGACCTCCAACACTGAAGCTTTCTTT.

This clonotype was counted at least ten times. V and J are TRBV12-3 or TRBV12-4 and TRBJ1-1; the match to TRBD1 covers 7 bases. J gave up 1 base and V 6 bases, and 8 bases lay outside the gene matches. The CDR3 spans 15 residues. Written as DNA, the CDR3 is TGTGCCAGCAGGCGCAGGGGGAGCCCGAACACTGAAGCTTTCTTT. Encoded protein: CASRRRGSPNTEAFF.

The gene calls are TRBV15 and TRBJ2-3; 10 bases agree with TRBD2. Germline assignment: CDR1 LNHNV and CDR2 YYDKDF (reference sequence). The CDR3 extends over 16 amino acids. V dropped 4 bases and J dropped 2; count of bases not matched to a gene: 6. CDR3 amino acids: CATSKKRGGFTDTQYF. CDR3 in DNA: TGTGCCACCAGCAAAAAGCGGGGGGGATTCACAGATACGCAGTATTTT.

The chain carries TRBV19 and TRBJ2-6; no clear D. This CDR3 comprises 12 residues. Trimming pared 7 bases from V and 6 bases from J, leaving 7 bases between. CDR1 LNHDA and CDR2 SQIVND come from the germline V gene (reference sequence). The CDR3 nucleotides read TGTGCCAGTAATGATTTGGCCAACGTCCTGACTTTC. Translated, it gives CASNDLANVLTF.

This chain connects TRBV7-8 to TRBJ2-3; tentatively, D is TRBD2 (5 bases). In germline, CDR1 is SGHVS, CDR2 FQNEAQ. V was trimmed by 1 base and J by 6 bases, leaving 14 bases between them. This CDR3 has 15 amino acids. Here the CDR3 reads CASSLVVEGSDTQYF. The CDR3 nucleotides are TGTGCCAGCAGCTTAGTGGTCGAGGGCTCGGATACGCAGTATTTT.

This clonotype was found a few times. V and J are TRBV3-1 and TRBJ2-1, with 8 bases matching TRBD2. Unmatched junction bases numbered 6, after V lost 5 bases and J lost 9 bases. The CDR3 contains 13 residues. The germline V gene encodes CDR1 LGHDT and CDR2 YNNKEL (reference sequence). CDR3 loop: CASSSRRGGEQFF. In DNA, the CDR3 is TGTGCCAGCAGCTCCCGCCGGGGGGGTGAGCAGTTCTTC.

The chain combines TRBV2 with TRBJ1-1; TRBD1 might be the D (6 bases). CDR1 and CDR2 from the germline V gene are SNHLY and FYNNEI. V gave up 6 bases and J gave up 1 base, with 15 bases separating them. The CDR3 is 15 residues long. The CDR3 here is CASRAPGHQNTEAFF. The CDR3 DNA is TGTGCCAGCAGAGCACCGGGACACCAGAACACTGAAGCTTTCTTT. The full variable domain, its missing parts supplied by reference TRBV2 and TRBJ1-1, is EPEVTQTPSHQVTQMGQEVILRCVPISNHLYFYWYRQILGQKVEFLVSFYNNEISEKSEIFDDQFSVERPDGSNFTLKIRSTKLEDSAMYFCASRAPGHQNTEAFFGQGTRLTVV.

There are a few counts of this clonotype. This sequence joins TRBV27 and TRBJ1-1, with a weak D call TRBD1 (6 bases). Germline V CDR1 and CDR2: MNHEY, SMNVEV (reference sequence). V was clipped by 0 bases and J by 6 bases, with 17 bases between them. This CDR3 is 16 amino acids long. CDR3 protein: CASSLSPSRGAAEAFF. The CDR3 DNA is TGTGCCAGCAGTTTATCCCCGTCGCGGGGGGCCGCTGAAGCTTTCTTT.

This clonotype has a handful of counts. The chain combines TRBV6-5 with TRBJ2-7; TRBD2 matches 9 bases. This CDR3 is built from 13 residues. CDR1 MNHEY and CDR2 SVGAGI come from the germline V gene. With 4 bases clipped from V and 4 bases from J, the junction kept 2 bases outside the gene matches. Here the CDR3 DNA reads TGTGCCAGCAGTTCCCTAGCGGGATACGAGCAGTACTTC. It yields the protein CASSSLAGYEQYF.

This clonotype appeared many times. The chain joins TRBV5-1 to TRBJ2-1; no clear D. V was trimmed by 0 bases and J by 3 bases, leaving 7 bases between them. The CDR3 sequence is 14 residues long. The germline CDR1 and CDR2 sequences are SGHRS and YFSETQ. CDR3 DNA sequence: TGCGCCAGCAGCTTGGCCTCCAACTACAATGAGCAGTTCTTC. Residues: CASSLASNYNEQFF.